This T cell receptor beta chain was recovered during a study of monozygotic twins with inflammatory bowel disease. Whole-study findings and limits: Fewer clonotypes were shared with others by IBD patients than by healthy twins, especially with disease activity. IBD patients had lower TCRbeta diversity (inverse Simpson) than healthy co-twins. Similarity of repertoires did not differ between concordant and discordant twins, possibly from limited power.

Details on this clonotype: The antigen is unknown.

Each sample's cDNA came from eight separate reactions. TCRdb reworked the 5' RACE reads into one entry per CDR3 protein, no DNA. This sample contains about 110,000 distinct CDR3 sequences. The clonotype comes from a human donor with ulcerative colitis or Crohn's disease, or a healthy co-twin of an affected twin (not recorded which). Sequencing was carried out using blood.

The CDR3 region is CASSTSSLGRSSYNEQFF. This chain connects TRBV5-1 to TRBJ2-1; no DNA is available, so the TRBD1 call from TCRdb remains unchecked. Germline CDR1 reads SGHRS; CDR2 reads YFSETQ. The CDR3 loop spans 18 amino acids.